This T cell receptor beta chain was captured in a study of shared clonotypes between healthy human individuals. How the authors handled the data: Without quality scores, immunoSEQ junctional reads could not be filtered like full-length reads. The table came from immunoSEQ multiplex PCR; TCRdb's copy has only in-frame clones and leaves some out. V, J and clone size are taken as reported in that table, and D and trimming were inferred from the DNA itself. The sample lists about 470,000 clones, 70% to 80% occurring once. Points from the study as a whole: Donor scarcity curtailed the genetic and exposure-history diversity represented herein.

The donors were adults (healthy and HIV-negative) with no recent acute infections or vaccinations. Details on this clone: Its antigen is unidentified.

This CDR3 comprises 13 residues. Trimming shortened V by 7 bases and J by 0 bases, and 7 bases separated the two germline ends. CDR1 and CDR2 from the germline V gene are LNHDA and SQIVND (reference sequence). The sequenced material came from PBMCs. The chain has TRBV19 and TRBJ2-1, with D hard to call. This sequence originates from a woman aged 35 to 49 in good health. Some clones in this sample may be carry-over from other donors' samples. As DNA, the CDR3 is TGTGCCAGTAATTCAGGCTCCTACAATGAGCAGTTCTTC. It encodes CASNSGSYNEQFF. The variable domain in full, completed from reference TRBV19 and TRBJ2-1, reads DGGITQSPKYLFRKEGQNVTLSCEQNLNHDAMYWYRQDPGQGLRLIYYSQIVNDFQKGDIAEGYSVSREKKESFPLTVTSAQKNPTAFYLCASNSGSYNEQFFGPGTRLTVL.